Here is one T cell receptor (beta chain) with its context. This sample is drawn from a study of T cell changes during pregnancy in multiple sclerosis. V was clipped by 3 bases and J by 1 base, with 10 bases between them. CDR1 SGHNT and CDR2 YYREEE come from the germline V gene (reference sequence). CDR3 length: 14 amino acids. The protocol was immunoSEQ multiplex PCR, while the TCRdb copy is restricted to in-frame clones and leaves out a portion. The sample yields about 75,000 clones, approximately 90% seen once. Source: CD4+ T cells from peripheral blood mononuclear cells, taken before pregnancy. This TCR derives from a female donor with multiple sclerosis, enrolled in a pregnancy study. This chain connects TRBV5-4 to TRBJ1-1; D is unresolved. CDR3 bases: TGTGCCAGCAGCTCGATCACGGGGAACACTGAAGCTTTCTTT. Translation gives CASSSITGNTEAFF.